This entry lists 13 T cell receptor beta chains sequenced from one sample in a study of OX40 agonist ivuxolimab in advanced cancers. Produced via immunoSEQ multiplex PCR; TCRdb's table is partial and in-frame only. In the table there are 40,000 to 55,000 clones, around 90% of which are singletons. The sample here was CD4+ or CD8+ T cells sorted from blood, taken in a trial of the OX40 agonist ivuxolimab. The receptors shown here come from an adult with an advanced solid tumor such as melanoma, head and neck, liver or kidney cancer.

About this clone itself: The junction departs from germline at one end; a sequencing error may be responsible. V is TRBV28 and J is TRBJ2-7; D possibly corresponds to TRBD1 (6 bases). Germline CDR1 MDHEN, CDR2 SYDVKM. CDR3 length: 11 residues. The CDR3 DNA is TGTGCGAGCACAGGGCTCTACGAGCAGTACTTC. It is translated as CASTGLYEQYF.

Here the CDR3 reads CSVSGGSYNEQFF. DNA of the CDR3: TGCAGCGTTTCTGGGGGCTCCTACAATGAGCAGTTCTTC. The chain has TRBV29-1 and TRBJ2-1; D is tentatively TRBD1 or TRBD2 (5 bases each). V dropped 5 bases and J dropped 0 bases, with 8 bases sitting between them. Germline V gene data show CDR1 as SQVTM and CDR2 as ANQGSEA. CDR3 length: 13 amino acids.

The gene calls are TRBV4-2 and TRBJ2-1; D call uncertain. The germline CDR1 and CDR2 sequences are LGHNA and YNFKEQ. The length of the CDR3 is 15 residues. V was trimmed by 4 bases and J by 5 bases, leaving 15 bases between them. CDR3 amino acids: CASSLLGDSNNEQFF. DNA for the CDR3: TGTGCCAGCAGCCTCCTAGGTGACTCTAACAATGAGCAGTTCTTC.

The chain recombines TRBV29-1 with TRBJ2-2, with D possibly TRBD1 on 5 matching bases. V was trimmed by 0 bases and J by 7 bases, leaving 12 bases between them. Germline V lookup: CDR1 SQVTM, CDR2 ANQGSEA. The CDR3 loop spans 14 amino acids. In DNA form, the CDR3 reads TGCAGCGTTGAAGATCAAGGGGCTGGCGGGGAGCTGTTTTTT. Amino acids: CSVEDQGAGGELFF.

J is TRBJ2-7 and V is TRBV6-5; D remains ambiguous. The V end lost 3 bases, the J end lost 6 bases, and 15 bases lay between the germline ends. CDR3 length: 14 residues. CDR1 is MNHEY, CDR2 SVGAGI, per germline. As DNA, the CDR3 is TGTGCCAGCAGTTATAGTAGAGGCGGTCGCGAGCAGTACTTC. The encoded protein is CASSYSRGGREQYF.

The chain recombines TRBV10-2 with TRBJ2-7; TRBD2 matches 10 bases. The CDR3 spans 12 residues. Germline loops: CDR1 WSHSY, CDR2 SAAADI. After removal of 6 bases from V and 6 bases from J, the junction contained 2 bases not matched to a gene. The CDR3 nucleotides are TGCGCCAGCAGGGGACTAGCGCCCGAGCAGTACTTC. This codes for CASRGLAPEQYF.

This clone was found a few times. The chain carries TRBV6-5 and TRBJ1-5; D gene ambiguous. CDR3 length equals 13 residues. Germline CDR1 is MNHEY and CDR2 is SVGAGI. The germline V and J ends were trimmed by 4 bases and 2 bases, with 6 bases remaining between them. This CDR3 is CASSLNRNQPQHF. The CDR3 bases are TGTGCCAGCAGTTTGAACCGCAATCAGCCCCAGCATTTT.

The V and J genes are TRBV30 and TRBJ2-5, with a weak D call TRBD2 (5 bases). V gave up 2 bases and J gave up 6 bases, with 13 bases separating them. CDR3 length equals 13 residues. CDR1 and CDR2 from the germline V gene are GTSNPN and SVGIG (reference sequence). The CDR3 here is CAWSPTSQKTQYF. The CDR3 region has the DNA TGTGCCTGGAGTCCTACTAGTCAGAAGACCCAGTACTTC.

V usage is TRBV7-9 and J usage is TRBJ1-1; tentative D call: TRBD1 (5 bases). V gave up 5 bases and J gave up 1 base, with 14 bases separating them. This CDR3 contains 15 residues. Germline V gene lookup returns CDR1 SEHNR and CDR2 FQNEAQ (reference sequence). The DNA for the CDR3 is TGTGCCAGCAGCCTGGCAGGGCAGGGGAACACTGAAGCTTTCTTT. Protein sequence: CASSLAGQGNTEAFF.

The DNA of the CDR3 is TGTGCCAGCAGCTTCGGGGTTAACTATGGCTACACCTTC. It codes for CASSFGVNYGYTF. The chain employs TRBV5-5 and TRBJ1-2; D not resolved. The length of the CDR3 is 13 residues. Trimming cost V 2 bases and J 1 base, with 6 bases left between them. Per the germline V gene, CDR1 is SGHKS and CDR2 is YYEKEE (reference sequence).

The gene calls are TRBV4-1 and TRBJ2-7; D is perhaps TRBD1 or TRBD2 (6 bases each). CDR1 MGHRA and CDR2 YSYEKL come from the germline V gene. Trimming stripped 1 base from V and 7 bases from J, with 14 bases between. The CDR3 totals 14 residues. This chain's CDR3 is CASSQGVGGLEQYF. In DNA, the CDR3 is TGCGCCAGCAGCCAAGGGGTCGGGGGCCTGGAGCAGTACTTC.

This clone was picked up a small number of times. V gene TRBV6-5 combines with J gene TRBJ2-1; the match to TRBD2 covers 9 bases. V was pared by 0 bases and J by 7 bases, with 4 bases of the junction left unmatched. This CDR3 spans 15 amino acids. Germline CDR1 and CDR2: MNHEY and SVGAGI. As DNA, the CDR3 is TGTGCCAGCAGTTACTCGGCGGGAGGGGGTAATGAGCAGTTCTTC. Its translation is CASSYSAGGGNEQFF.

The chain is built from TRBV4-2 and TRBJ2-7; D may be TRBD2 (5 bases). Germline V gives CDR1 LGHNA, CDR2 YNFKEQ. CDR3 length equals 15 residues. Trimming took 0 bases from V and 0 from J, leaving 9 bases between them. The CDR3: CASSQDRGDSYEQYF. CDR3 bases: TGTGCCAGCAGCCAAGACCGGGGAGACTCCTACGAGCAGTACTTC.